This T cell receptor (beta chain) comes out of a study of cytomegalovirus exposure and HLA in healthy donors. Study-level results: What was likely a sequencing artifact was a cluster of highly shared sequence variants.

Both 60 Vbeta primers and 13 Jbeta primers went into the PCR. Sequenced by immunoSEQ multiplex PCR; TCRdb stores in-frame clones only, minus some. The table lists around 130,000 clones, around 75% of them singletons. V gave up 2 bases and J gave up 3 bases, with 7 bases separating them. This CDR3 spans 13 amino acids. CDR1 and CDR2 from the germline V gene are SGHTA and FQGTGA. Points on this clone: Its antigen is unidentified.

This chain uses TRBV7-3 with TRBJ1-1; D might be TRBD1 (5 bases). The clonotype comes from a young woman in good health and CMV-seronegative. Sequenced material: PBMCs. This CDR3 is CASSLQGDTEAFF. Written as DNA, the CDR3 is TGTGCCAGCAGCTTACAGGGTGACACTGAAGCTTTCTTT.